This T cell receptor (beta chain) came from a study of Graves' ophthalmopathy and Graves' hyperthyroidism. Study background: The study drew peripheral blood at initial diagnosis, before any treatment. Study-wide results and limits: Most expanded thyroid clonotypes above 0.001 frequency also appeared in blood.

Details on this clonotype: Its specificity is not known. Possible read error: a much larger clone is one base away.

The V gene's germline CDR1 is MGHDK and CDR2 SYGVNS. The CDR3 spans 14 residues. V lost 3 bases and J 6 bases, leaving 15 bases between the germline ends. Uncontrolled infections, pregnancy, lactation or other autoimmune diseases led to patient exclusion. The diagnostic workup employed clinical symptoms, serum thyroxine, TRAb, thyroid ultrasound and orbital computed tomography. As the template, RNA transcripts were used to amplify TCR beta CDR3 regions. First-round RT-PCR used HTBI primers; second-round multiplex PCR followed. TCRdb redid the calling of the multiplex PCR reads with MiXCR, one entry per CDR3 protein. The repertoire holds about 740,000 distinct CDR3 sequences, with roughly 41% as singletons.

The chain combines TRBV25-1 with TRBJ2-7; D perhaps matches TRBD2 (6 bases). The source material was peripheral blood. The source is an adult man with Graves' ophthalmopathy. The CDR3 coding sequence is TGTGCCAGCAGTGATGGTGGGCGGGATCGCGAGCAGTACTTC. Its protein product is CASSDGGRDREQYF.